A single sample gave rise to the 8 T cell receptor beta chains below, sequenced in a study of PD-L1 blockade in urothelial cancer. Time point denoted: peripheral blood 6 weeks after treatment start. Measured with immunoSEQ multiplex PCR; TCRdb has only the in-frame clones, and not every one. Among 80,000 to 95,000 clones, approximately 87% were seen once, and the ten largest hold around 8.1%. The sequences come from PBMCs, collected around atezolizumab (anti-PD-L1) treatment. The receptors were sampled from a man in his 70s with urothelial cancer.

This chain connects TRBV13 to TRBJ2-7; TRBD1 is a possible D gene (5 bases). Germline V CDR1 and CDR2: PRHDT, FYEKMQ (reference sequence). Trimming took 5 bases from V and 0 from J, leaving 11 bases between them. This CDR3 contains 14 residues. The DNA for the CDR3 is TGTGCCAGCAGCCAACAGGTTAACTCCTACGAGCAGTACTTC. Its protein is CASSQQVNSYEQYF.

The chain combines TRBV28 with TRBJ2-2; 11 nucleotides match TRBD2. The CDR3 covers 16 residues. The germline CDR1 and CDR2 sequences are MDHEN and SYDVKM. Trimming removed 1 base from V and 4 bases from J; junction bases left unmatched: 2. CDR3 DNA sequence: TGTGCCAGCAGTTTATCTAGCGGGGGGAGCACCGGGGAGCTGTTTTTT. Its translation: CASSLSSGGSTGELFF.

The chain carries TRBV27 and TRBJ2-7, with 7 positions matching TRBD1. The CDR3 length is 13 residues. Germline V gene sequence: CDR1 MNHEY, CDR2 SMNVEV (reference sequence). V lost 6 bases, J lost 3 bases, and 5 bases stayed unmatched. The CDR3 region has the DNA TGTGCCAGCAGCAAGGGGGCGGACTACGAGCAGTACTTC. Translation: CASSKGADYEQYF.

The V call is TRBV6-1, the J call TRBJ1-2; D not certain. Germline V gives CDR1 MNHNS, CDR2 SASEGT. The CDR3 consists of 11 residues. V lost 2 bases and J lost 8, with 6 bases in between. The CDR3 DNA sequence: TGTGCCAGCAGTGAACCGGGAGGCTACACCTTC. Its protein is CASSEPGGYTF.

This chain connects TRBV5-6 to TRBJ1-5; 7 bases are a match to TRBD1. Trimming took 4 bases from V and 4 from J; bases not matched to a gene: 8. The CDR3 loop spans 15 amino acids. Germline V CDR1 and CDR2: SGHDT, YYEEEE. Written as DNA, the CDR3 is TGTGCCAGCAGCGGACGGGACAGACTTAATCAGCCCCAGCATTTT. Protein sequence: CASSGRDRLNQPQHF.

J is TRBJ2-7 and V is TRBV5-6; 7 bases are shared with TRBD1. Unmatched junction bases numbered 3, after V lost 4 bases and J lost 5 bases. The CDR3 covers 12 residues. CDR1 and CDR2 from the germline V gene are SGHDT and YYEEEE. In DNA, the CDR3 is TGTGCCAGCAGCCCAGGGGGTAACGAGCAGTACTTC. Amino acid sequence: CASSPGGNEQYF.

This chain uses TRBV7-2 with TRBJ2-1; TRBD2 is a possible D gene (6 bases). Germline CDR1 reads SGHTA; CDR2 reads FQGNSA. V lost 1 base, J lost 0 bases, and 10 bases lay in between. The CDR3 sequence is 16 residues long. CDR3 DNA sequence: TGTGCCAGCAGCTTAGTGGCGGGGAGCTCCTACAATGAGCAGTTCTTC. Protein product: CASSLVAGSSYNEQFF.

This chain joins TRBV9 and TRBJ1-2, with 7 bases identical to TRBD1. The V and J ends lost 4 bases and 4 bases, in that order; junction bases with no gene match: 7. CDR1 is SGDLS, CDR2 YYNGEE, per germline. CDR3 length equals 14 residues. The CDR3 DNA follows: TGTGCCAGCAGCCCCCAACAGGGGCCCTATGGCTACACCTTC. Translated: CASSPQQGPYGYTF.